The 12 T cell receptor beta chains below were found in one sample sequenced in a study of PD-L1 blockade in urothelial cancer. Generated by immunoSEQ multiplex PCR, the TCRdb table keeps only in-frame clones and is missing some. The sample contains approximately 30,000 clones, 89% of which appear only once. The sample's time point: peripheral blood 6 weeks after treatment start. The input for sequencing was PBMCs, taken around atezolizumab (anti-PD-L1) treatment. The receptors were gathered from a man older than 75 with urothelial cancer.

V is TRBV5-1 and J is TRBJ1-4, with a weak D call TRBD1 (5 bases). V shed 5 bases and J shed 0 bases, with 11 bases lying between them. The CDR3 runs to 15 residues. Germline assignment: CDR1 SGHRS and CDR2 YFSETQ. The CDR3 here is CASSETTATNEKLFF. The DNA of the CDR3 is TGCGCCAGCAGTGAAACGACAGCAACTAATGAAAAACTGTTTTTT.

This chain uses TRBV5-4 with TRBJ2-3; D is unresolved. The V gene's germline CDR1 is SGHNT and CDR2 YYREEE (reference sequence). With 6 bases removed from V and 2 bases from J, the gap between germline ends came to 13 bases. The CDR3 loop spans 14 amino acids. The CDR3 region is CASKPDTYTDTQYF. The CDR3 DNA reads TGTGCCAGCAAGCCCGACACCTACACAGATACGCAGTATTTT.

The chain combines TRBV5-1 with TRBJ1-1; the match to TRBD1 covers 7 bases. Germline values: CDR1 SGHRS, CDR2 YFSETQ. Germline trimming cut 0 bases from V and 11 bases from J; bases unmatched to any gene: 1. This CDR3 is 11 amino acids long. This chain's CDR3 is CASSLEGAAFF. CDR3 coding DNA: TGCGCCAGCAGCTTGGAGGGGGCTGCTTTCTTT. Complete variable domain (other parts from reference TRBV5-1 and TRBJ1-1): KAGVTQTPRYLIKTRGQQVTLSCSPISGHRSVSWYQQTPGQGLQFLFEYFSETQRNKGNFPGRFSGRQFSNSRSEMNVSTLELGDSALYLCASSLEGAAFFGQGTRLTVV.

The chain combines TRBV5-6 with TRBJ2-5, with 9 bases aligning to TRBD1. Per germline, CDR1 SGHDT and CDR2 YYEEEE. Trimming cost V 4 bases and J 4 bases; bases outside gene matches: 11. The CDR3 sequence is 16 residues long. The CDR3 DNA reads TGTGCCAGCAGCGAGGTGACAGGGGGGCTGCTAGAGACCCAGTACTTC. Protein: CASSEVTGGLLETQYF. The complete variable domain, with remaining parts taken from reference TRBV5-6 and TRBJ2-5, reads DAGVTQSPTHLIKTRGQQVTLRCSPKSGHDTVSWYQQALGQGPQFIFQYYEEEERQRGNFPDRFSGHQFPNYSSELNVNALLLGDSALYLCASSEVTGGLLETQYFGPGTRLLVL.

To note about this clone: The sample holds other DNA sequences that translate to the same CDR3. This chain connects TRBV5-1 to TRBJ2-5; 8 bases map to TRBD1. This CDR3 comprises 15 residues. With 0 bases clipped from V and 4 bases from J, the junction kept 5 bases outside the gene matches. Germline CDR1 SGHRS, CDR2 YFSETQ. The CDR3 region is CASSLAGGDGETQYF. The CDR3 DNA reads as TGCGCCAGCAGCTTGGCAGGGGGCGACGGAGAGACCCAGTACTTC.

The rearrangement uses TRBV5-1 and TRBJ2-1; the match to TRBD2 covers 8 bases. Trimming cost V 1 base and J 5 bases; bases outside gene matches: 11. CDR1 and CDR2 (germline): SGHRS, YFSETQ. The CDR3 extends over 17 amino acids. In DNA form, the CDR3 reads TGCGCCAGCAGCTTGTTGGGGGGACTAGGGTGGGACAATGAGCAGTTCTTC. This gives the protein CASSLLGGLGWDNEQFF.

The chain combines TRBV10-2 with TRBJ2-2; 8 bases are shared with TRBD1. This CDR3 comprises 14 residues. The germline V gene encodes CDR1 WSHSY and CDR2 SAAADI. V shed 7 bases and J 6 bases; nucleotides not matched to a gene: 7. The CDR3 DNA reads TGCGCCAGCACGGACAGGGTAAAAGCCGGGGAGCTGTTTTTT. It is translated as CASTDRVKAGELFF.

The J gene is TRBJ2-1, the V gene TRBV11-2; unclear D gene. V was shortened by 2 bases and J by 8 bases, with 7 bases between the two germline ends. Germline V gene sequence: CDR1 SGHAT, CDR2 FQNNGV. There are 12 residues in the CDR3. CDR3: CASSLLRHEQFF. CDR3 sequence (DNA): TGTGCCAGCAGCTTATTGAGGCATGAGCAGTTCTTC. The variable domain in full, completed from reference TRBV11-2 and TRBJ2-1, reads EAGVAQSPRYKIIEKRQSVAFWCNPISGHATLYWYQQILGQGPKLLIQFQNNGVVDDSQLPKDRFSAERLKGVDSTLKIQPAKLEDSAVYLCASSLLRHEQFFGPGTRLTVL.

The chain combines TRBV9 with TRBJ1-2, with unresolved D. The CDR3 runs 15 residues. The germline gives CDR1 SGDLS, CDR2 YYNGEE. The V gene lost 0 bases and the J gene lost 7 bases, with 16 bases spanning the gap. The DNA for the CDR3 is TGTGCCAGCAGCGTAGACGTATCCACCGCCGGTGGCTACACCTTC. This translates into CASSVDVSTAGGYTF.

V usage is TRBV5-4 and J usage is TRBJ2-7; TRBD2 matches 10 bases. This CDR3 spans 13 amino acids. In germline, CDR1 is SGHNT, CDR2 YYREEE (reference sequence). Trimming took 3 bases from V and 4 from J; bases not matched to a gene: 1. DNA of the CDR3: TGTGCCAGCAGCTCGACTAGCGGGTACGAGCAGTACTTC. Its protein product is CASSSTSGYEQYF.

The chain recombines TRBV5-1 with TRBJ2-3, with TRBD1 matching 9 bases. V dropped 4 bases and J dropped 1; count of bases not matched to a gene: 7. Germline values: CDR1 SGHRS, CDR2 YFSETQ. The CDR3 totals 16 residues. CDR3 protein: CASSPPTGGGTDTQYF. The CDR3 DNA reads as TGCGCCAGCAGCCCGCCGACAGGGGGGGGCACAGATACGCAGTATTTT.

The chain combines TRBV13 with TRBJ2-3; 7 positions agree with TRBD2. CDR1 PRHDT and CDR2 FYEKMQ come from the germline V gene (reference sequence). CDR3 length: 14 amino acids. J gave up 0 bases and V 3 bases, and 0 bases lay outside the gene matches. CDR3 residues: CASSFSGSTDTQYF. Here the CDR3 DNA reads TGTGCCAGCAGCTTTAGCGGGAGCACAGATACGCAGTATTTT.